A selection of T cell receptor beta chains follows, all from one sample in a study of shared clonotypes between healthy human individuals. Here immunoSEQ multiplex PCR was the method, and the copy in TCRdb shows in-frame clones only, minus some. Of about 580,000 clones listed, roughly 98% are singletons. What was sequenced was naive CD8+ T cells sorted from blood. All receptors come from a man aged 25-40 years in good health. CDR3s include the opening cysteine and the closing phenylalanine or tryptophan. D genes are given only for firm matches. Some rows mark clone size as missing; the rest say once, few, many or name a class of expanded clone.

TRBV30,-,13,TRBJ2-7,-,CAWSRADTYEQYF,TGTGCCTGGAGCCGGGCAGATACCTACGAGCAGTACTTC
TRBV6-1,-,10,TRBJ2-7,-,CASSDYEQYF,TGTGCCAGCAGTGATTACGAGCAGTACTTC
TRBV18,TRBD1,14,TRBJ2-7,-,CASSPGTGTYEQYF,TGTGCCAGCTCACCAGGGACAGGGACCTACGAGCAGTACTTC
TRBV4-1,-,18,TRBJ2-7,-,CASSQDPGGTLLSYEQYF,TGCGCCAGCAGCCAAGATCCGGGCGGGACACTCTTATCCTACGAGCAGTACTTC
TRBV27,-,15,TRBJ1-3,once,CASSQGQGPGNTIYF,TGTGCCAGCAGTCAAGGGCAGGGACCCGGAAACACCATATATTTT
TRBV29-1,TRBD2,14,TRBJ2-7,-,CSVEDPSGSYEQYF,TGCAGCGTTGAAGATCCTAGCGGGTCCTACGAGCAGTACTTC
TRBV7-2,-,12,TRBJ2-7,-,CASSLPNYEQYF,TGTGCCAGCAGCTTACCCAACTACGAGCAGTACTTC
TRBV29-1,-,10,TRBJ2-7,-,CSVRTREQYF,TGCAGCGTTCGGACGCGCGAGCAGTACTTC
TRBV7-8,TRBD2,15,TRBJ2-7,-,CASSLEASGNYEQYF,TGTGCCAGCAGCTTAGAAGCTAGCGGTAACTACGAGCAGTACTTC
TRBV11-2,-,15,TRBJ2-3,-,CASSLVGRATDTQYF,TGTGCCAGCAGCTTAGTCGGCAGGGCCACAGATACGCAGTATTTT
TRBV7-8,TRBD2,17,TRBJ2-1,-,CASSSEREYFTYNEQFF,TGTGCCAGCAGCTCAGAGCGGGAATACTTCACCTACAATGAGCAGTTCTTC
TRBV28,-,15,TRBJ2-1,-,CASTLGRLITNEQFF,TGTGCCAGCACCCTCGGTCGGCTAATAACCAATGAGCAGTTCTTC
TRBV11-2,-,15,TRBJ2-7,-,CASSSSRTETYEQYF,TGTGCCAGCAGCTCATCCCGGACAGAAACCTACGAGCAGTACTTC
TRBV5-1,-,14,TRBJ1-2,-,CASSLPDGTYGYTF,TGCGCCAGCAGCTTGCCCGACGGGACCTATGGCTACACCTTC
TRBV13,-,16,TRBJ2-4,-,CASSLGPRLAKNIQYF,TGTGCCAGCAGCTTAGGCCCTAGGCTAGCCAAAAACATTCAGTACTTC
TRBV29-1,TRBD1,14,TRBJ1-2,-,CSVDLRDRLYGYTF,TGCAGCGTAGACCTACGGGACAGGTTATATGGCTACACCTTC
TRBV7-3,-,13,TRBJ2-7,-,CASSLTLGDEQYF,TGTGCCAGCAGCTTAACGTTAGGGGACGAGCAGTACTTC
TRBV2,-,15,TRBJ2-1,once,CASSLNGGLYNEQFF,TGTGCCAGCAGTCTAAACGGCGGATTGTACAATGAGCAGTTCTTC
TRBV11-2,-,15,TRBJ2-1,-,CASSPWGAGENEQFF,TGTGCCAGCAGCCCCTGGGGGGCAGGGGAGAATGAGCAGTTCTTC